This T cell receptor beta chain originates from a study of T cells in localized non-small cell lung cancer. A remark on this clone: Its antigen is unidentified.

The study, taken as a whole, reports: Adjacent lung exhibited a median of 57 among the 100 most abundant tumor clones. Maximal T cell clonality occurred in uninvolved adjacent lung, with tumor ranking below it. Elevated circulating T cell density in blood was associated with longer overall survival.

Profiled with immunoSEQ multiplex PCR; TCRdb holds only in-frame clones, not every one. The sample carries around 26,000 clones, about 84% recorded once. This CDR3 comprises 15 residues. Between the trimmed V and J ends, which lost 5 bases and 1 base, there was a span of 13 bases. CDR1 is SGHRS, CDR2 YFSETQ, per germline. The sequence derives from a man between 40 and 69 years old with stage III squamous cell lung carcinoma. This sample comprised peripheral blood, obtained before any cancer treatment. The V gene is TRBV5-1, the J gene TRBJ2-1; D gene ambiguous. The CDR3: CASSPAAPSYNEQFF. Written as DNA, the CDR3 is TGCGCCAGCAGTCCAGCTGCGCCTTCCTACAATGAGCAGTTCTTC.